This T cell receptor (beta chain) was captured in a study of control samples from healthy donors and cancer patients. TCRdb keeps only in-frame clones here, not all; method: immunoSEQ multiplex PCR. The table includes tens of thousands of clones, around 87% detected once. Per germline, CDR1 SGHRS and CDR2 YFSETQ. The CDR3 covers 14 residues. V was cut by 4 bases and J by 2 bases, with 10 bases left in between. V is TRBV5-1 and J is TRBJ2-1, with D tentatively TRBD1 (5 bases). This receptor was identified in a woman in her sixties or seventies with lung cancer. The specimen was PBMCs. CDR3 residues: CASSEQTAYNEQFF. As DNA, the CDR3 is TGCGCCAGCAGCGAGCAGACAGCCTACAATGAGCAGTTCTTC.